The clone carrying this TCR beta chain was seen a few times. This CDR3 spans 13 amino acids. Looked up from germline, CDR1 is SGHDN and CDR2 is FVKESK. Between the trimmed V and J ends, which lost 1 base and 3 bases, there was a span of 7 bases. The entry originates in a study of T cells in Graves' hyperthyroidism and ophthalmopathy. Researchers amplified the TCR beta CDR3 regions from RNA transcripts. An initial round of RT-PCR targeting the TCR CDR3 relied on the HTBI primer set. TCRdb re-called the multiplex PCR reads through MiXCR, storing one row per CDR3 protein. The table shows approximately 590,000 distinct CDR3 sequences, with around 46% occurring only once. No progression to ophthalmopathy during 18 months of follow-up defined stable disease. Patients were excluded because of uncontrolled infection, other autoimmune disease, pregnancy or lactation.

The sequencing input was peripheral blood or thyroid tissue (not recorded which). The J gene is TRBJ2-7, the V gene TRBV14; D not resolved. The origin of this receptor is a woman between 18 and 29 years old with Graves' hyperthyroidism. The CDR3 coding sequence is TGTGCCAGCAGCCAAGTGGGGTTCTACGAGCAGTACTTC. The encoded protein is CASSQVGFYEQYF. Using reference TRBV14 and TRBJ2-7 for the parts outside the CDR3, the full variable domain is EAGVTQFPSHSVIEKGQTVTLRCDPISGHDNLYWYRRVMGKEIKFLLHFVKESKQDESGMPNNRFLAERTGGTYSTLKVQPAELEDSGVYFCASSQVGFYEQYFGPGTRLTVT.